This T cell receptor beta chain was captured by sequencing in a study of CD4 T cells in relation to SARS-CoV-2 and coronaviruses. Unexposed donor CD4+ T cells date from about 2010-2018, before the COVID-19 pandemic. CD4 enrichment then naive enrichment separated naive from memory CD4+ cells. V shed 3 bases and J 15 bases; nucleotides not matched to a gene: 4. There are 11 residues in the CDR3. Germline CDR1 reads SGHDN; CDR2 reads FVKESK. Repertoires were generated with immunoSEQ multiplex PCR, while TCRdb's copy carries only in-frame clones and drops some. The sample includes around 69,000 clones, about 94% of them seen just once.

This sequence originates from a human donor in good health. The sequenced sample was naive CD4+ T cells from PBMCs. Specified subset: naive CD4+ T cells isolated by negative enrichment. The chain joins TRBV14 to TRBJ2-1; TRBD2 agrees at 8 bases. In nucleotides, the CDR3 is TGTGCCAGCAGCCAGGGGACTAGTCTGTTCTTC. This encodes CASSQGTSLFF.